This TCR beta chain was observed in a study of T cells after yellow fever vaccination. On the study more broadly: Preparation of the low-cell-number fractions used SMART-Seq v4 Ultra Low Input. Study findings and constraints: The secondary response showed a weaker magnitude and a faster peak, day 5 versus 15. Clones that expanded after primary vaccination mostly reappeared after the booster (96% CD4, 88% CD8).

TCRdb reprocessed the 5' RACE reads with MiXCR, giving one entry per CDR3 protein. The sample includes over 300,000 distinct CDR3 sequences, 4.1% seen only once; the top ten take 20% to 25%. The CDR3 covers 17 residues. J was trimmed by 6 bases and V by 10 bases; bases with no gene match: 20. Germline CDR1 and CDR2: ENHRY and SYGVKD. Comment on this clonotype: No antigen is known for it.

The receptor was isolated from a man between 18 and 35 years old who received the YFV17D yellow fever vaccine. The chain recombines TRBV10-3 with TRBJ1-1; TRBD1 aligns across 10 bases. The sequencing used PBMCs, collected 5 days after the yellow fever booster vaccination. The CDR3 DNA is TGTGCCACCCACGCCCTTCGACCGGGACAGGGGAGGTCTGAAGCTTTCTTT. Encoded protein: CATHALRPGQGRSEAFF.